The next 2 T cell receptor beta chains were all read from a single sample in a study of T cells expressing NK-cell markers. No DNA is given; TCRdb re-called the 5' RACE reads and lists each CDR3 protein once. Here the sample table reports 550,000 or so distinct CDR3 sequences. Sequencing was performed on blood T cells: a sorted CD56 or NKG2C T cell subset, CD4+ or CD8+ T cells, or bulk PBMC T cells (not recorded which). The source is a man between 18 and 35 years old in good health.

The chain couples TRBV20-1 to TRBJ2-2; with no DNA, the TCRdb D assignment of TRBD2 cannot be verified. CDR1 and CDR2 from the germline V gene are DFQATT and SNEGSKA (reference sequence). There are 13 residues in the CDR3. CDR3 residues: CSARPDYTGELFF.

The rearrangement joins TRBV13 to TRBJ2-1; TCRdb's D call of TRBD2 is untestable without DNA. The CDR3 is 13 residues long. CDR1 and CDR2 from the germline V gene are PRHDT and FYEKMQ (reference sequence). CDR3 loop: CASSGGGGWEQFF.